This TCR beta chain stems from a study of OX40 agonist ivuxolimab in advanced cancers. Study results and caveats: Partial responders treated at 0.1-3.0 mg/kg exhibited clonal expansion among the lowest measured.

Of note for this clone: Antigen unknown.

The method was immunoSEQ multiplex PCR; TCRdb's version includes in-frame clones alone and lacks a portion of them. The table has some 80,000 clones, 84% seen once. Per the germline V gene, CDR1 is SGHKS and CDR2 is YYEKEE (reference sequence). Deletions cut 0 bases from V and 7 bases from J, with 11 bases between. CDR3 length: 14 amino acids. The sequence was obtained from an adult with an advanced solid tumor such as melanoma, head and neck, liver or kidney cancer. This chain links TRBV5-5 with TRBJ1-3, with D unresolved. The sequenced sample was CD4+ or CD8+ T cells sorted from blood, obtained in a trial of the OX40 agonist ivuxolimab. CDR3: CASSLDYDPNTIYF. CDR3 bases: TGTGCCAGCAGCTTGGATTACGACCCCAACACCATATATTTT.